This TCR beta chain comes out of a study of blood T cell repertoires in COVID-19 (TCRdb year 2020). With respect to the entire study: The collaborator samples originated in the United States, Italy and Spain and spanned the acute and convalescent phases of COVID-19. The prospective study material was composed of cDNA or gDNA derived from T cells, B-cell-depleted T cells, or PBMCs. Deeply sampled blood TCRbeta repertoires from subjects exposed to, actively infected with, or recovered from COVID-19 were included in the dataset. The repertoires were made available in a free public database intended to serve as a resource for research on the immune response to SARS-CoV-2. The samples were drawn from the first 160 participants of the ongoing ImmuneRACE study and from 950 to 1,500 subjects provided by 6 global collaborators. A de-identified subject ID, COVID-19 status, age in years and sex were almost always included in the sample metadata. Where available, HLA class I and class II types were obtained from metadata supplied by the sample provider rather than from assay-based typing. Results the study describes overall, beyond this receptor: How much clinical and demographic metadata was included differed by source and by participant, and the metadata was provided uncurated.

TCRbeta CDR3 regions were amplified from genomic DNA using the immunoSEQ Assay, a bias-controlled multiplex PCR. The authors' analysis ran thus. The number of nucleated cells in each sample was estimated by amplification of reference gene primers within the assay. Sequence reads were collapsed and filtered to measure the absolute abundance of every unique TCRbeta CDR3 rearrangement. For each sample, productive Simpson clonality was calculated as the square root of Simpson's diversity index over productive rearrangements. TCRdb stores this immuneACCESS table with in-frame sequences only. Part of the clones is absent; in the studies checked, under half of the shortfall reflects unresolved V genes, and no reason is known for the rest. The V and J calls and clone size come from that table; D and trimming were worked out from the DNA. The sample table records about 88,000 clones; 85% of these occur just once. The top ten clonotypes cover about 15% of the sample.

The collaborating institutions used their own protocols to collect whole blood in K2EDTA tubes. For TCRbeta analysis, collaborator samples were shipped as frozen whole blood, as isolated PBMCs, or as DNA extracted from either sample type. Points on this clone: Its antigen is currently not known. One base away there is no much larger clone; base qualities are not given.

CDR1 and CDR2, looked up from the germline V gene (reference sequence), are LGHDT and YNNKEL. The CDR3 numbers 14 residues from cysteine through phenylalanine. The kept DNA is CDR3 alone, 42 bases in frame from the first base. Trimming at the junction amounts to 4 bases on V and 4 bases on J, and the germline ends lie 11 bases apart. The sequenced material came from peripheral blood. The clonotype originates from an older woman with acute or convalescent COVID-19. The sequence joins TRBV3-1 (or the pseudogene TRBV3-2) to TRBJ2-4; 6 matching bases give a weak D call of TRBD1. The DNA is as follows: TGTGCCAGCAGCCCCCGGACAGCAAAAAACATTCAGTACTTC. Translated, this gives CASSPRTAKNIQYF.